The 20 T cell receptor beta chains given below trace back to one sample, sequenced in a study of cytomegalovirus exposure and HLA in healthy donors. The PCR ran on 60 Vbeta and 13 Jbeta primers. Sequencing was performed with immunoSEQ multiplex PCR; in TCRdb, only in-frame clones are kept and a portion is missing. The sample lists 200,000 to 250,000 clones; 80% to 90% were seen once. What was sequenced was PBMCs. Receptor source: a woman aged 18 to 35 in good health and CMV-seronegative.

The chain couples TRBV6-5 to TRBJ1-2; 8 nucleotides match TRBD1. This CDR3 contains 14 residues. In germline, CDR1 is MNHEY, CDR2 SVGAGI. V shed 4 bases and J 6 bases; nucleotides not matched to a gene: 7. In DNA form, the CDR3 reads TGTGCCAGCAGTTCCCACAGGGGGGATAATGGCTACACCTTC. Translating it yields CASSSHRGDNGYTF.

The rearrangement joins TRBV11-3 to TRBJ1-1, with 9 bases lining up with TRBD1. Per germline, CDR1 SGHNT and CDR2 YENEEA. The CDR3 covers 13 residues. Unmatched junction bases numbered 3, after V lost 5 bases and J lost 5 bases. CDR3 region: CASSMTGGTEAFF. DNA of the CDR3: TGTGCCAGCAGCATGACAGGGGGGACTGAAGCTTTCTTT.

Here the CDR3 DNA reads TGTGCCAGTAGTCCCCTAGCGGGGCGTTACAATGAGCAGTTCTTC. Translating gives CASSPLAGRYNEQFF. The chain has TRBV19 and TRBJ2-1, with 9 bases matching TRBD2. V lost 5 bases, J lost 4 bases, and 6 bases stayed unmatched. The CDR3 length is 15 residues. Germline-derived CDR1 and CDR2 are LNHDA and SQIVND (reference sequence). The full variable domain, with the rest looked up from reference TRBV19 and TRBJ2-1, is DGGITQSPKYLFRKEGQNVTLSCEQNLNHDAMYWYRQDPGQGLRLIYYSQIVNDFQKGDIAEGYSVSREKKESFPLTVTSAQKNPTAFYLCASSPLAGRYNEQFFGPGTRLTVL.

This sequence joins TRBV4-3 and TRBJ2-1; 8 bases match TRBD2. CDR1 and CDR2 (germline): LGHNA, YSLEER. The CDR3 consists of 17 residues. J lost 5 bases, V lost 0 bases, and 9 bases had no gene match. The CDR3 DNA is TGCGCCAGCAGCCAAGATATTCCGGGACTAGTTGACAATGAGCAGTTCTTC. Protein: CASSQDIPGLVDNEQFF.

This sequence joins TRBV7-6 and TRBJ1-5, with D possibly matching TRBD1 (5 bases). The length of the CDR3 is 17 residues. Germline V CDR1 and CDR2: SGHVS, FNYEAQ. The V end was cut by 7 bases, the J end by 5 bases, with 24 bases between. The chain's CDR3 is CASIVVGGIDVYQPQHF. The CDR3 coding sequence is TGTGCCAGCATCGTTGTCGGGGGGATTGACGTCTATCAGCCCCAGCATTTT.

V usage is TRBV27 and J usage is TRBJ2-5, with 16 bases aligning to TRBD2. The germline V gene has CDR1 MNHEY and CDR2 SMNVEV (reference sequence). The CDR3 runs to 18 residues. Germline trimming cut 3 bases from V and 5 bases from J; bases unmatched to any gene: 9. Written as DNA, the CDR3 is TGTGCCAGCAGTTTCGGGACTAGCGGGAGGGCCGCGTTGGAGACCCAGTACTTC. It specifies CASSFGTSGRAALETQYF.

The J gene is TRBJ2-7, the V gene TRBV29-1; TRBD2 might be the D (5 bases). Per the germline V gene, CDR1 is SQVTM and CDR2 is ANQGSEA. The CDR3 runs 13 residues. With 4 bases removed from V and 0 bases from J, the gap between germline ends came to 10 bases. The DNA for the CDR3 is TGCAGCGTTGTGGCCGGGGACTCCTACGAGCAGTACTTC. It translates to CSVVAGDSYEQYF.

This clone was seen just once. The chain carries TRBV19 and TRBJ2-7, with 7 bases that match TRBD2. Germline-derived CDR1 and CDR2 are LNHDA and SQIVND (reference sequence). This CDR3 region has 14 residues. V gave up 7 bases and J gave up 0 bases; unmatched junction bases: 6. The CDR3 loop reads CASTGGGASYEQYF. In nucleotides, the CDR3 is TGTGCCAGTACCGGCGGGGGAGCCTCCTACGAGCAGTACTTC.

Note on this clone: The same CDR3 can be traced to other DNA sequences in this sample. This chain joins TRBV10-3 and TRBJ2-7; D ambiguous. V lost 3 bases to trimming and J lost 0 bases, with 3 bases between them. This CDR3 has 12 amino acids. The V gene's germline CDR1 is ENHRY and CDR2 SYGVKD. The CDR3 spells CAISDSSYEQYF. In nucleotides, the CDR3 is TGTGCCATCAGTGACAGCTCCTACGAGCAGTACTTC.

The gene calls are TRBV7-2 and TRBJ2-5; D gene ambiguous. V was pared by 1 base and J by 5 bases, with 11 bases between. CDR1 and CDR2 (germline): SGHTA, FQGNSA. The CDR3 spans 14 residues. CDR3 bases: TGTGCCAGCAGCTTAGATTACGGTCGGGAGACCCAGTACTTC. Amino acid sequence: CASSLDYGRETQYF.

The J gene is TRBJ2-2, the V gene TRBV5-4; 9 bases line up with TRBD2. Germline values: CDR1 SGHNT, CDR2 YYREEE (reference sequence). This CDR3 is 19 amino acids long. V lost 0 bases, J lost 0 bases, and 9 bases stayed unmatched. In DNA form, the CDR3 reads TGTGCCAGCAGCTTGGGGGGGGCGGGGGGGCGGACGAACACCGGGGAGCTGTTTTTT. This gives the protein CASSLGGAGGRTNTGELFF.

This clone was picked up a small number of times. The chain links TRBV5-4 to TRBJ1-5; a weak D match, TRBD1 (6 bases). The CDR3 runs to 14 residues. V lost 4 bases, J lost 3 bases, and 11 bases lay in between. CDR1 SGHNT and CDR2 YYREEE come from the germline V gene (reference sequence). For the CDR3, the DNA is TGTGCCAGCAGCATACAGGGTCTCAATCAGCCCCAGCATTTT. Protein sequence: CASSIQGLNQPQHF.

The V gene is TRBV5-1, the J gene TRBJ2-3; TRBD2 matches at 11 bases. V shed 4 bases, J shed 4 bases, and the junction held 8 bases outside the gene matches. The length of the CDR3 is 16 residues. Germline V gene sequence: CDR1 SGHRS, CDR2 YFSETQ. For the CDR3, the DNA is TGCGCCAGCAGCCCTGGCGTAGCGGGAGGGGCAGATACGCAGTATTTT. This sequence encodes CASSPGVAGGADTQYF.

This sequence joins TRBV11-1 and TRBJ1-4; 7 positions match TRBD1. The CDR3 runs to 16 residues. In germline, CDR1 is SGHAT, CDR2 FQDESV (reference sequence). J lost 7 bases, V lost 2 bases, and 10 bases had no gene match. The CDR3 loop reads CASSLKLTGLSEKLFF. For the CDR3, the DNA is TGTGCCAGCAGCTTAAAATTGACAGGGCTCTCTGAAAAACTGTTTTTT.

The chain carries TRBV5-4 and TRBJ2-7; weak D call: TRBD2 (6 bases). The V end was cut by 0 bases, the J end by 1 base, with 8 bases between. CDR3 length equals 14 residues. Germline CDR1 reads SGHNT; CDR2 reads YYREEE (reference sequence). The CDR3 bases are TGTGCCAGCAGCTTGGATCTAGCGTCCTACGAGCAGTACTTC. Translation: CASSLDLASYEQYF.

V and J are TRBV9 and TRBJ2-1; 7 nucleotides match TRBD2. With 4 bases clipped from V and 5 bases from J, the junction kept 12 bases outside the gene matches. Germline CDR1 and CDR2: SGDLS and YYNGEE. CDR3 length equals 16 residues. In nucleotides, the CDR3 is TGTGCCAGCAGCTTGAGGAGGGGAGGGCCCCACAATGAGCAGTTCTTC. Its protein product is CASSLRRGGPHNEQFF.

V usage is TRBV29-1 and J usage is TRBJ2-3; 8 nucleotides align to TRBD1. Losses at the gene ends were 6 bases for V and 4 bases for J; bases not matched to a gene: 12. The CDR3 totals 15 residues. The germline V gene encodes CDR1 SQVTM and CDR2 ANQGSEA. The CDR3 DNA reads as TGCAGCGTCGAACCAGGGGGCAGCCAGGCAGATACGCAGTATTTT. This sequence encodes CSVEPGGSQADTQYF.

The V call is TRBV2, the J call TRBJ1-1; D unresolved. The V gene lost 9 bases and the J gene lost 1 base, with 12 bases spanning the gap. The CDR3 covers 13 residues. Per germline, CDR1 SNHLY and CDR2 FYNNEI. The CDR3 bases are TGTGCCAGTGGGGAGGAGTGGAACACTGAAGCTTTCTTT. Amino acid sequence: CASGEEWNTEAFF.

CDR3 loop: CASSVGLFTDTQYF. DNA for the CDR3: TGTGCCAGCAGCGTAGGACTGTTCACAGATACGCAGTATTTT. The chain links TRBV7-9 to TRBJ2-3, with a tentative D call TRBD2 (5 bases). V gave up 5 bases and J gave up 2 bases, with 11 bases separating them. Germline values: CDR1 SEHNR, CDR2 FQNEAQ (reference sequence). CDR3 size: 14 residues. The whole variable domain, remainder taken from reference TRBV7-9 and TRBJ2-3, is DTGVSQNPRHKITKRGQNVTFRCDPISEHNRLYWYRQTLGQGPEFLTYFQNEAQLEKSRLLSDRFSAERPKGSFSTLEIQRTEQGDSAMYLCASSVGLFTDTQYFGPGTRLTVL.

The V call is TRBV5-1, the J call TRBJ2-1; 15 bases line up with TRBD2. V lost 4 bases and J lost 7; bases outside the gene matches: 6. CDR3 length equals 16 residues. Per the germline V gene, CDR1 is SGHRS and CDR2 is YFSETQ. The CDR3 DNA reads TGCGCCAGCAGCATGAGGACTAGCGGGAGGGGGAATGAGCAGTTCTTC. Its protein is CASSMRTSGRGNEQFF.